Below, 14 T cell receptor beta chains from the same sample are listed, as sequenced in a study of shared clonotypes between healthy human individuals. Selected positively for CCR7 and CD45RO-negative, naive CD8 cells excluded terminally differentiated effector memory CD45RA+ cells. The table came from immunoSEQ multiplex PCR; TCRdb's copy has only in-frame clones and leaves some out. The sample holds about 2,100,000 clones, 85% to 95% seen once. The sequenced sample consisted of naive CD8+ T cells from PBMCs. The receptors were sampled from a man younger than 30 in good health. Some clones in this sample may be carry-over from other donors' samples.

This clone occurred once. V and J are TRBV27 and TRBJ2-1, with 8 bases lining up with TRBD2. The CDR3 sequence is 16 residues long. The germline CDR1 and CDR2 sequences are MNHEY and SMNVEV (reference sequence). The V segment lost 8 bases and the J segment 3 bases; nucleotides outside the gene matches: 12. CDR3 residues: CASLPTLSGIYNEQFF. The CDR3 DNA is TGTGCCAGCTTACCAACCCTTAGCGGGATCTACAATGAGCAGTTCTTC.

The V call is TRBV7-9, the J call TRBJ2-5; a possible D gene is TRBD1 (6 bases). Per germline, CDR1 SEHNR and CDR2 FQNEAQ (reference sequence). The CDR3 is made up of 14 amino acids. Between the trimmed V and J ends, which lost 7 bases and 3 bases, there was a span of 15 bases. This CDR3 reads CASTPGAQEETQYF. The DNA for the CDR3 is TGTGCCAGCACCCCAGGGGCCCAGGAAGAGACCCAGTACTTC.

This clone was seen once. The chain carries TRBV7-9 and TRBJ2-1, with no clear D. The V gene lost 5 bases and the J gene lost 3 bases, with 14 bases spanning the gap. CDR1 and CDR2 (germline): SEHNR, FQNEAQ (reference sequence). The CDR3 loop spans 15 amino acids. CDR3 protein: CASSPQGPVYNEQFF. CDR3 DNA sequence: TGTGCCAGCAGCCCTCAAGGTCCAGTCTACAATGAGCAGTTCTTC.

This sequence joins TRBV29-1 and TRBJ2-1, with 14 bases aligning to TRBD2. The CDR3 has 15 amino acids. Trimming cost V 4 bases and J 8 bases; bases outside gene matches: 7. Per the germline V gene, CDR1 is SQVTM and CDR2 is ANQGSEA. CDR3 sequence: CSVGGTSGSYYEQFF. The CDR3 DNA reads TGCAGCGTTGGGGGGACTAGCGGGAGTTATTATGAGCAGTTCTTC.

V gene TRBV7-9 combines with J gene TRBJ2-7; TRBD2 matches at 9 bases. CDR1 is SEHNR and CDR2 is FQNEAQ in the germline V gene (reference sequence). The CDR3 is made up of 16 amino acids. V shed 1 base, J shed 5 bases, and the junction held 9 bases outside the gene matches. The CDR3 sequence is CASSLGSGSQKDEQYF. The CDR3 coding sequence is TGTGCCAGCAGCTTAGGTAGCGGGAGCCAAAAGGACGAGCAGTACTTC.

This clone was detected only once. V is TRBV5-3 and J is TRBJ2-4; D unclear. TRBV5-3 is labeled an ORF, and its function is uncertain. V lost 1 base and J lost 0, with 11 bases in between. The CDR3 has 16 residues. This CDR3 is CARSLRHPQAKNIQYF. In DNA form, the CDR3 reads TGTGCCAGAAGCTTGAGGCACCCCCAAGCCAAAAACATTCAGTACTTC.

With regard to this clone: This same CDR3 is encoded by further DNA sequences in the sample. The chain is built from TRBV7-9 and TRBJ1-5; 8 bases fit TRBD1. Germline V gene data show CDR1 as SEHNR and CDR2 as FQNEAQ (reference sequence). The CDR3 loop spans 14 amino acids. Unmatched junction bases numbered 3, after V lost 4 bases and J lost 4 bases. This CDR3 reads CASSSGTGNQPQHF. CDR3 nucleotides: TGTGCCAGCAGCTCCGGGACAGGTAATCAGCCCCAGCATTTT.

This chain uses TRBV9 with TRBJ2-3; unclear D gene. V lost 0 bases and J 3 bases, leaving 17 bases between the germline ends. The CDR3 sequence is 17 residues long. Germline CDR1 is SGDLS and CDR2 is YYNGEE. CDR3 sequence: CASSVVGSPRRTDTQYF. CDR3 nucleotides: TGTGCCAGCAGCGTAGTGGGCAGCCCCCGCCGGACAGATACGCAGTATTTT.

The V and J genes are TRBV27 and TRBJ2-1, with unresolved D. Trimming left V 2 bases short and J 5 bases short, with 13 bases between. The CDR3 has 15 residues. Germline V CDR1 and CDR2: MNHEY, SMNVEV (reference sequence). This chain's CDR3 is CASSLRDSRNNEQFF. CDR3 nucleotides: TGTGCCAGCAGTTTAAGAGACTCTAGAAACAATGAGCAGTTCTTC.

The chain links TRBV19 to TRBJ2-1; D call uncertain. The germline V gene encodes CDR1 LNHDA and CDR2 SQIVND (reference sequence). This CDR3 contains 13 residues. The germline V and J ends were trimmed by 6 bases and 8 bases, with 14 bases remaining between them. The CDR3 region has the DNA TGTGCCAGTAGGCCCCCCGGACGCGATGAGCAGTTCTTC. It codes for CASRPPGRDEQFF. The full variable domain, in which reference TRBV19 and TRBJ2-1 provide the parts outside the CDR3, is DGGITQSPKYLFRKEGQNVTLSCEQNLNHDAMYWYRQDPGQGLRLIYYSQIVNDFQKGDIAEGYSVSREKKESFPLTVTSAQKNPTAFYLCASRPPGRDEQFFGPGTRLTVL.

V usage is TRBV7-9 and J usage is TRBJ1-3, with D possibly TRBD1 on 5 matching bases. The CDR3 covers 16 residues. The V end was cut by 2 bases, the J end by 0 bases, with 11 bases between. Germline V lookup: CDR1 SEHNR, CDR2 FQNEAQ (reference sequence). CDR3: CASSLLGVSSGNTIYF. The CDR3 DNA follows: TGTGCCAGCAGCTTATTAGGGGTGAGCTCTGGAAACACCATATATTTT.

J is TRBJ2-7 and V is TRBV10-1; D is perhaps TRBD1 (5 bases). Germline CDR1 WNHNN, CDR2 SYGVQD (reference sequence). The CDR3 length is 11 residues. V was pared by 10 bases and J by 4 bases, with 11 bases between. The CDR3 DNA sequence: TGCGCCACCCGAGACAGTTACGAGCAGTACTTC. Amino acids: CATRDSYEQYF.

V and J are TRBV14 and TRBJ2-1; TRBD2 aligns across 9 bases. Germline loops: CDR1 SGHDN, CDR2 FVKESK. J was trimmed by 8 bases and V by 3 bases; bases with no gene match: 8. The CDR3 length is 15 residues. The DNA for the CDR3 is TGTGCCAGCAGCCAGGGGGCGGGAGGGCCAGATGAGCAGTTCTTC. This gives the protein CASSQGAGGPDEQFF.

The J gene is TRBJ1-2, the V gene TRBV19, with 9 bases aligning to TRBD1. The CDR3 totals 14 residues. Germline V CDR1 and CDR2: LNHDA, SQIVND (reference sequence). Germline trimming cut 9 bases from V and 8 bases from J; bases unmatched to any gene: 13. CDR3 protein: CASGRRDREEGYTF. For the CDR3, the DNA is TGTGCCAGCGGGAGACGGGACAGGGAGGAGGGCTACACCTTC.